A single sample gave rise to the 13 T cell receptor beta chains below, sequenced in a study of T cell repertoires in cytomegalovirus infection. TCRdb re-analysed the reads in MiXCR, keeping a single row per CDR3 protein. This table has about 830,000 distinct CDR3 sequences, around a third appearing once. No antigen has been identified for these receptors. The sample in question was cultured CD8+ T cells from PBMCs, obtained from culture after CMV antigen stimulation. These receptors were obtained from a human donor in good health (CMV status not recorded). Some clones in this sample may be carry-over from other donors' samples.

A few counts support this clonotype. The chain couples TRBV7-9 to TRBJ1-1; 8 nucleotides line up with TRBD1. This CDR3 is built from 14 residues. Germline CDR1 reads SEHNR; CDR2 reads FQNEAQ (reference sequence). V shed 3 bases and J 7 bases; nucleotides not matched to a gene: 7. CDR3 amino acids: CASSFAGGANEAFF. The CDR3, as DNA: TGTGCCAGCAGCTTTGCAGGGGGCGCTAATGAAGCTTTCTTT.

The chain is built from TRBV7-9 and TRBJ2-2; no firm D call. The germline CDR1 and CDR2 sequences are SEHNR and FQNEAQ (reference sequence). This CDR3 region has 14 residues. V was clipped by 4 bases and J by 1 base, with 7 bases between them. The CDR3 region has the DNA TGTGCCAGCAGCTCTCCAATGAACACCGGGGAGCTGTTTTTT. It is translated as CASSSPMNTGELFF.

This rearrangement joins TRBV10-3 to TRBJ2-3; D is unclear. The V and J ends lost 6 bases and 5 bases respectively, with 6 bases between them. The CDR3 loop spans 11 amino acids. In germline, CDR1 is ENHRY, CDR2 SYGVKD. The CDR3: CAIRRRDTQYF. CDR3 bases: TGTGCCATCAGGAGGAGAGATACGCAGTATTTT.

This chain links TRBV6-1 with TRBJ1-1; 8 nucleotides match TRBD1. V gave up 2 bases and J gave up 3 bases; unmatched junction bases: 5. The CDR3 totals 15 residues. Germline CDR1 MNHNS, CDR2 SASEGT. CDR3 sequence reads: CASSEWQGADTEAFF. CDR3 coding DNA: TGTGCCAGCAGTGAATGGCAGGGGGCCGACACTGAAGCTTTCTTT.

V usage is TRBV2 and J usage is TRBJ2-7; 8 bases align to TRBD2. Trimming cost V 6 bases and J 0 bases; bases outside gene matches: 7. Germline V gene sequence: CDR1 SNHLY, CDR2 FYNNEI. The CDR3 is 15 residues long. The CDR3 is CASRALSGGSYEQYF. The DNA of the CDR3 is TGTGCCAGCAGGGCCCTCAGCGGGGGCTCCTACGAGCAGTACTTC.

V is TRBV6-2 or TRBV6-3 and J is TRBJ1-5, with D unresolved. Germline CDR1 reads MNHEY; CDR2 reads SVGEGT. V was pared by 1 base and J by 2 bases, with 6 bases between. This CDR3 is 14 amino acids long. The CDR3 sequence: CASSYLERNQPQHF. DNA for the CDR3: TGTGCCAGCAGTTACTTGGAACGCAATCAGCCCCAGCATTTT.

The sample holds a few counts of this clonotype. This chain uses TRBV3-1 with TRBJ2-5, with TRBD1 identical over 10 bases. This CDR3 region has 16 residues. Trimming took 4 bases from V and 5 from J; bases not matched to a gene: 10. Per germline, CDR1 LGHDT and CDR2 YNNKEL (reference sequence). The CDR3 DNA sequence: TGTGCCAGCAGCCCCGGGACAGGGGAATTAGCGGAGACCCAGTACTTC. Translation gives CASSPGTGELAETQYF.

The chain uses TRBV20-1 and TRBJ2-7; possibly TRBD1 or TRBD2 for D (5 bases each). Trimming stripped 0 bases from V and 3 bases from J, with 12 bases between. The CDR3 runs 14 residues. Per the germline V gene, CDR1 is DFQATT and CDR2 is SNEGSKA (reference sequence). CDR3 sequence: CSARDPGQGYEQYF. As DNA, the CDR3 is TGCAGTGCTAGAGACCCGGGGCAGGGCTACGAGCAGTACTTC.

The chain is built from TRBV3-1 and TRBJ2-3, with TRBD2 matching 7 bases. The germline V gene has CDR1 LGHDT and CDR2 YNNKEL (reference sequence). J gave up 6 bases and V 4 bases, and 10 bases lay outside the gene matches. The CDR3 contains 15 residues. CDR3 nucleotide sequence: TGTGCCAGCAGCCTCAGGACTAGTCTATTGGATACGCAGTATTTT. Its protein product is CASSLRTSLLDTQYF.

CDR3 sequence: CASSIGNIEAFF. CDR3 sequence (DNA): TGTGCCAGTAGTATTGGGAATATTGAAGCTTTCTTT. The V and J genes are TRBV19 and TRBJ1-1; D ambiguous. Germline assignment: CDR1 LNHDA and CDR2 SQIVND (reference sequence). V lost 3 bases and J 7 bases, leaving 9 bases between the germline ends. The CDR3 totals 12 residues.

This clonotype was found a few times. The V call is TRBV27, the J call TRBJ1-5; D might be TRBD1 (6 bases). With 7 bases removed from V and 3 bases from J, the gap between germline ends came to 16 bases. The CDR3 consists of 15 residues. CDR1 and CDR2 from the germline V gene are MNHEY and SMNVEV (reference sequence). Written as DNA, the CDR3 is TGTGCCAGCAAACTTTTCCAGGGGATCAATCAGCCCCAGCATTTT. This codes for CASKLFQGINQPQHF.

This clonotype has a count of ten or more. The chain couples TRBV7-8 to TRBJ1-2, with unresolved D. There are 13 residues in the CDR3. The germline V gene encodes CDR1 SGHVS and CDR2 FQNEAQ. V dropped 5 bases and J dropped 4 bases, with 11 bases sitting between them. CDR3 DNA: TGTGCCAGCAGCAGCTCCATAGCCTATGGCTACACCTTC. Translation gives CASSSSIAYGYTF.

This clonotype was found many times. The chain has TRBV7-2 and TRBJ2-7; no firm D call. Germline CDR1 SGHTA, CDR2 FQGNSA. The CDR3 has 13 amino acids. The germline V and J ends were trimmed by 0 bases and 5 bases, with 8 bases remaining between them. CDR3: CASSLAPNHEQYV. The CDR3 bases are TGTGCCAGCAGCTTAGCCCCTAACCACGAGCAGTACGTC.